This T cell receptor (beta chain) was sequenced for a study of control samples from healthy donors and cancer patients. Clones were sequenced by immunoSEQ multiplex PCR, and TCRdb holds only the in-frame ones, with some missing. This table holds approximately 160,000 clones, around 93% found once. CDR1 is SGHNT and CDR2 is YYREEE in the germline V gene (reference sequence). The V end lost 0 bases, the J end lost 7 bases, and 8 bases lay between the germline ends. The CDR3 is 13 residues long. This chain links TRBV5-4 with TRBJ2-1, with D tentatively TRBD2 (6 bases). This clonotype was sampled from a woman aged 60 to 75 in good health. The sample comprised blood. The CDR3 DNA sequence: TGTGCCAGCAGCTTGGCCCGGGGGAATGAGCAGTTCTTC. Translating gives CASSLARGNEQFF.